This is a list of T cell receptor beta chains from one sample in a study of graft-versus-host responses after intestinal transplantation. The repertoire was sequenced with immunoSEQ multiplex PCR; TCRdb's copy has only in-frame clones and lacks some. The sample records roughly 5,200 clones, 20% to 30% being singletons. The sample in question was alloreactive CD4+ T cells from a mixed lymphocyte reaction culture, obtained before transplantation. These receptors were collected from a human patient who was an organ donor for intestinal transplantation. Each CDR3 is given with its conserved first and last residue. The D gene is left open where the match is weak. Clone size is stated in some rows and not others, as once, few, many or a class when expanded.

j_call d_call v_call clone_size cdr3_nt cdr3_aa
TRBJ1-5 - TRBV9 medium-sized TGTGCCAGCAGCGTAGACCCCTGGGGAGGGCCCCAGCATTTT CASSVDPWGGPQHF
TRBJ2-7 TRBD2 TRBV11-2 few TGTGCCAGCAGATCCGGGACTAGGTCCTACGAGCAGTACTTC CASRSGTRSYEQYF
TRBJ1-2 - TRBV10-3 medium-sized TGTGCCATCAGTGAGGTGGACAGAAACTATGGCTACACCTTC CAISEVDRNYGYTF
TRBJ2-7 TRBD1 TRBV10-2 medium-sized TGCGCCACTCGCCGGGACAGGGGGCGAAAGTACTTC CATRRDRGRKYF
TRBJ1-1 TRBD1 TRBV19 - TGTGCCAGTAGCCGGGACAGTCTTAATGCTTTCTTT CASSRDSLNAFF
TRBJ2-7 - TRBV5-1 - TGCGCCAGCAGCTTGGTGGGCAGCTACGAGCAGTACTTC CASSLVGSYEQYF
TRBJ1-2 - TRBV20-1 once TGCAGTGCCGCGGGCTATGGCTACACCTTC CSAAGYGYTF
TRBJ2-5 - TRBV5-1 few TGCGCCAGCAGCTTACCGACAGGAGGCCCCTCAGAGACCCAGTACTTC CASSLPTGGPSETQYF
TRBJ2-5 - TRBV30 medium-sized TGTGCCTGGAGTGGAGGGCGGACCCAGTACTTC CAWSGGRTQYF
TRBJ1-5 - TRBV2 - TGTGCCAGCACCCAGGGGATAGGCAATCAGCCCCAGCATTTT CASTQGIGNQPQHF
TRBJ1-1 - TRBV6-5 - TGTGCCAGCAGTGTTTCGGGGAACACTGAAGCTTTCTTT CASSVSGNTEAFF
TRBJ2-5 TRBD2 TRBV28 medium-sized TGTGCCAGCAGTTTTAAGGGGCGGGGGGGCCTGCGGCAAGAGACCCAGTACTTC CASSFKGRGGLRQETQYF
TRBJ1-5 - TRBV10-3 medium-sized TGTGCCATCAGTGATCATGTCAATCAGCCCCAGCATTTT CAISDHVNQPQHF
TRBJ2-7 TRBD2 TRBV27 - TGTGCCAGCGGAATAGCGGGGACCTACGAGCAGTACTTC CASGIAGTYEQYF
TRBJ2-1 - TRBV5-1 - TGCGCCAGCAGCTTGGGCTCAGGGCCCTACAATGAGCAGTTCTTC CASSLGSGPYNEQFF
TRBJ2-7 TRBD1 TRBV27 - TGTGCCAGCAGTTTGTCCGGGACAGGGTCCTACGAGCAGTACTTC CASSLSGTGSYEQYF
TRBJ2-7 - TRBV5-1 medium-sized TGCGCCAGCAGCTTGGAATTTGTGGGCCACGAGCAGTACTTC CASSLEFVGHEQYF
TRBJ1-1 - TRBV30 - TGTGCCTGGAGTTTAAACCGGGACACTGAAGCTTTCTTT CAWSLNRDTEAFF
TRBJ2-5 TRBD2 TRBV9 - TGTGCCAGCAGCGTAGATCCGGGCGGGGGGCTACAAGAGACCCAGTACTTC CASSVDPGGGLQETQYF
TRBJ2-7 - TRBV28 - TGTGCCAGCAGTTCTGGCGTACTAGAACCTTCACGCCAAAGCTCCTACGAGCAGTACTTC CASSSGVLEPSRQSSYEQYF
TRBJ1-1 TRBD1 TRBV13 - TGTGCCAGCAGCTCGGAGCTGCCTTCAGACAGGGGAGGAGGTAGGGGCACTGAAGCTTTCTTT CASSSELPSDRGGGRGTEAFF
TRBJ2-7 - TRBV18 - TGTGCCAGCTCACCAGTAGGGAGAGTCCACGAGCAGTACTTC CASSPVGRVHEQYF
TRBJ2-7 - TRBV9 - TGTGCCAGCAGCGTACATGATAGCCTATCCTACGAGCAGTACTTC CASSVHDSLSYEQYF
TRBJ2-1 - TRBV7-2 - TGTGCCAGCAGCCCCTGGGGTAGCGGCAATGAGCAGTTCTTC CASSPWGSGNEQFF
TRBJ2-3 TRBD2 TRBV5-4 - TGTGCCAGCAGCTTGAGACTAGCGGGGGGGCGCGGCACAGATACGCAGTATTTT CASSLRLAGGRGTDTQYF
TRBJ2-3 TRBD2 TRBV29-1 few TGCAGCGGCATGGGACTAGAGTTTATGGCAGATACGCAGTATTTT CSGMGLEFMADTQYF
TRBJ2-7 - TRBV5-1 - TGCGCCAGCAGGCTTACAGGTTTAAGCTCCTACGAGCAGTACTTC CASRLTGLSSYEQYF
TRBJ2-7 TRBD1 TRBV11-2 - TGTGCCAGCAGCTATACGGACAGGGGTCGACACGAGCAGTACTTC CASSYTDRGRHEQYF
TRBJ2-4 - TRBV30 few TGTGCCTGGAGGGGGCGCAGAAACATTCAGTACTTC CAWRGRRNIQYF
TRBJ2-2 - TRBV7-8 - TGTGCCAGCAACCGAAATGGACAGTTTTATGGGGAGCTGTTTTTT CASNRNGQFYGELFF
TRBJ2-3 TRBD2 TRBV29-1 - TGCAGCGTTGTAAGGCTAGCGGGGGGCACAGATACGCAGTATTTT CSVVRLAGGTDTQYF
TRBJ2-7 TRBD1 TRBV19 - TGTGCCAGTAGTCCAGGGACAGGATACGAGCAGTACTTC CASSPGTGYEQYF
TRBJ2-7 - TRBV14 - TGTGCCAGCAGCCAAGATGTAGTGGCTAGCGTTCCCTACGAGCAGTACTTC CASSQDVVASVPYEQYF
TRBJ1-5 - TRBV28 - TGTGCCAGCACCTTAGACACCGCTCTCAATCAGCCCCAGCATTTT CASTLDTALNQPQHF
TRBJ1-1 - TRBV25-1 medium-sized TGTGCCAGCGTCATGAACACTGAAGCTTTCTTT CASVMNTEAFF
TRBJ2-1 TRBD2 TRBV5-1 - TGCGCCAGCAGCTGGGTCGGACTAGCGGGGGGCCATTCCTACAATGAGCAGTTCTTC CASSWVGLAGGHSYNEQFF
TRBJ1-2 - TRBV6-4 medium-sized TGTGCCAGCAGTCATTTAGGGGGGGCAGATGGCTACACCTTC CASSHLGGADGYTF
TRBJ2-3 - TRBV30 - TGTGCCTGGAGCAAGAGAACAGATACGCAGTATTTT CAWSKRTDTQYF
TRBJ2-3 - TRBV2 - TGTGCCAGCAGCAGCACAGGGATAGATACGCAGTATTTT CASSSTGIDTQYF
TRBJ2-5 - TRBV2 medium-sized TGTGCCAGCAGCAAGACAGGAAGACAAGAGACCCAGTACTTC CASSKTGRQETQYF
TRBJ1-4 - TRBV10-3 few TGTGCCATCAGTGAGTCAGACTTTCGTCTTTCAACTAATGAAAAACTGTTTTTT CAISESDFRLSTNEKLFF
TRBJ2-5 - TRBV7-9 - TGTGCCAGCCGATTACCAGGGGCCCGAGAGACCCAGTACTTC CASRLPGARETQYF
TRBJ2-7 - TRBV4-1 - TGCGCCAGCAGCCAAGATCCTTACTACGAGCAGTACTTC CASSQDPYYEQYF
TRBJ1-2 - TRBV29-1 few TGCAGCGTCGCCCCCGACAGGAAAGTAGGCTATGGCTACACCTTC CSVAPDRKVGYGYTF
TRBJ2-1 - TRBV7-7 medium-sized TGTGCTAGCAGCTTAAACCCCGCCGGGTTCAATGAGCAGTTCTTC CASSLNPAGFNEQFF
TRBJ1-1 TRBD1 TRBV6-5 medium-sized TGTGCCAGCAGTTCTTGGGACAGGGGGTTGGGGGCTTTCTTT CASSSWDRGLGAFF